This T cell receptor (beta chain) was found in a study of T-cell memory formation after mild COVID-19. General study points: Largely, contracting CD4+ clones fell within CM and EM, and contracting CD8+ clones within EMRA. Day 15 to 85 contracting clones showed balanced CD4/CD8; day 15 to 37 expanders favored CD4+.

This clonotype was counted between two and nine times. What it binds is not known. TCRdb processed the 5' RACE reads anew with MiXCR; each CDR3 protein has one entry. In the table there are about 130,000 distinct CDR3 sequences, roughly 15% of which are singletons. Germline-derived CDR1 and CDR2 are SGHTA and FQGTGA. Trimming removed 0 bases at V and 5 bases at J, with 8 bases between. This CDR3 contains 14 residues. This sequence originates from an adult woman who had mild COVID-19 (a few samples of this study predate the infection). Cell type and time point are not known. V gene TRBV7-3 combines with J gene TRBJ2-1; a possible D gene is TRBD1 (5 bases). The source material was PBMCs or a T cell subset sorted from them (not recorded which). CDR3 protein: CASSLTVGDNEQFF. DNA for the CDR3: TGTGCCAGCAGCTTAACGGTAGGGGACAATGAGCAGTTCTTC.